The 15 T cell receptor beta chains below all came from one sample that was sequenced in a study of T cells in Graves' hyperthyroidism and ophthalmopathy. RNA transcripts yielded amplified TCR beta CDR3 regions. Initially, a first-round RT-PCR of the TCR CDR3 employed the HTBI primer set. TCRdb re-called the multiplex PCR reads through MiXCR, storing one row per CDR3 protein. The profile shows a few hundred thousand distinct CDR3 sequences, roughly 15% of them singletons. The sample consisted of blood. Receptors were obtained from a woman between 50 and 59 years old with Graves' hyperthyroidism that later progressed to Graves' ophthalmopathy.

A few counts support this clonotype. The chain has TRBV9 and TRBJ2-3, with 10 bases that match TRBD2. CDR3 length: 15 amino acids. The germline V gene encodes CDR1 SGDLS and CDR2 YYNGEE. J gave up 3 bases and V 2 bases, and 3 bases lay outside the gene matches. As DNA, the CDR3 is TGTGCCAGCAGCGTGAGCGGGAGGGCAACAGATACGCAGTATTTT. Its translation is CASSVSGRATDTQYF.

This clonotype was detected ten times or more. The J gene is TRBJ1-6, the V gene TRBV12-3 or TRBV12-4; tentatively, D is TRBD1 (5 bases). The CDR3 length is 14 residues. V was cut by 2 bases and J by 8 bases, with 10 bases left in between. The CDR3 spells CASSLNWGDSPLHF. The CDR3 nucleotides are TGTGCCAGCAGTTTAAACTGGGGGGATTCACCCCTCCACTTT.

On this clonotype: A much larger clone sits a single nucleotide away, making a read error possible. This chain uses TRBV28 with TRBJ1-1; tentatively, D is TRBD1 (5 bases). The CDR3 has 15 residues. Trimming removed 5 bases from V and 2 bases from J, with 15 bases in between. Per germline, CDR1 MDHEN and CDR2 SYDVKM. CDR3 DNA sequence: TGTGCCAGCAGTCCTGGACAACGCCGTAACACTGAAGCTTTCTTT. Its translation: CASSPGQRRNTEAFF.

This clonotype was seen more than once but under ten times. The chain combines TRBV13 with TRBJ1-2, with a weak D call TRBD1 (5 bases). Trimming took off 3 bases at V and 5 bases at J, with 7 bases between the two ends. The CDR3 sequence is 12 residues long. Germline CDR1 PRHDT, CDR2 FYEKMQ (reference sequence). The CDR3 DNA follows: TGTGCCAGCAGCTTCCAGGGTTATGGCTACACCTTC. Amino acid sequence: CASSFQGYGYTF.

This clonotype was seen many times. The chain links TRBV11-2 to TRBJ2-2; D may be TRBD1 (6 bases). V was shortened by 5 bases and J by 3 bases, with 13 bases between the two germline ends. There are 15 residues in the CDR3. Germline loops: CDR1 SGHAT, CDR2 FQNNGV. This CDR3 is CASSPRTAYTGELFF. CDR3 DNA sequence: TGTGCCAGCAGCCCCAGGACAGCTTACACCGGGGAGCTGTTTTTT.

The chain carries TRBV28 and TRBJ2-7, with D perhaps assigned TRBD1 or TRBD2 (5 bases each). The V gene's germline CDR1 is MDHEN and CDR2 SYDVKM. The V end was cut by 4 bases, the J end by 3 bases, with 16 bases between. CDR3 length equals 15 residues. CDR3 sequence: CASSSGTPVGYEQYF. The CDR3 region has the DNA TGTGCCAGCAGTTCCGGGACCCCTGTGGGCTACGAGCAGTACTTC.

The chain couples TRBV20-1 to TRBJ1-1; weak D call: TRBD1 (6 bases). Germline V gene lookup returns CDR1 DFQATT and CDR2 SNEGSKA (reference sequence). The V end lost 8 bases, the J end lost 1 base, and 14 bases lay between the germline ends. The CDR3 is 13 residues long. The CDR3 bases are TGCAGTCCCTGGGAGGGGGGGAACACTGAAGCTTTCTTT. Translating gives CSPWEGGNTEAFF.

The rearrangement links TRBV5-1 to TRBJ2-7, with TRBD1 matching 8 bases. CDR3 length: 14 amino acids. After removal of 4 bases from V and 5 bases from J, the junction contained 8 bases not matched to a gene. Germline loops: CDR1 SGHRS, CDR2 YFSETQ. The CDR3 region has the DNA TGCGCCAGCAGCCCCAGGGGGCTTCGTGACGAGCAGTACTTC. Translation gives CASSPRGLRDEQYF.

In this sample, this clonotype turned up a few times. A much larger clonotype is one base distant, so this may be a read error. The genes are TRBV18 and TRBJ1-4, with D uncertain. Germline CDR1 and CDR2: KGHSH and LQKENI. This CDR3 comprises 13 residues. CDR3 region: CASSLNKDEELFF. The DNA for the CDR3 is TGTGCCAGCTCACTCAACAAGGATGAAGAACTGTTTTTT.

This clonotype appeared many times. V gene TRBV27 combines with J gene TRBJ2-3; the match to TRBD2 covers 9 bases. Per germline, CDR1 MNHEY and CDR2 SMNVEV (reference sequence). The CDR3 is made up of 16 amino acids. Unmatched junction bases numbered 8, after V lost 3 bases and J lost 4 bases. The CDR3 DNA follows: TGTGCCAGCAGTTTCGGCGGGAGGGCCTTGGCAGATACGCAGTATTTT. Residues: CASSFGGRALADTQYF.

Concerning this clonotype itself: This may arise from a read error, as a much more abundant clone is one base away. The chain recombines TRBV28 with TRBJ1-1; a weak D match, TRBD1 (5 bases). V was shortened by 7 bases and J by 12 bases, with 15 bases between the two germline ends. CDR1 MDHEN and CDR2 SYDVKM come from the germline V gene. This CDR3 spans 11 amino acids. CDR3 loop: CASTTRAGPFF. The DNA of the CDR3 is TGTGCCAGCACTACACGGGCAGGGCCTTTCTTT.

This clonotype was observed many times. V gene TRBV24-1 combines with J gene TRBJ2-2; 8 nucleotides line up with TRBD2. Trimming removed 6 bases from V and 4 bases from J; junction bases left unmatched: 6. The CDR3 has 15 residues. The germline CDR1 and CDR2 sequences are KGHDR and SFDVKD. CDR3 loop: CATSSAGGLTGELFF. The CDR3 coding sequence is TGTGCCACCAGTTCCGCGGGAGGTCTCACCGGGGAGCTGTTTTTT.

This clonotype was picked up many times. This chain uses TRBV20-1 with TRBJ2-5; 11 nucleotides line up with TRBD2. The CDR3 is 17 residues long. CDR1 is DFQATT and CDR2 is SNEGSKA in the germline V gene (reference sequence). The V and J ends lost 0 bases and 4 bases, in that order; junction bases with no gene match: 10. The CDR3 loop is CSARDRTSGSRRETQYF. The CDR3 DNA reads TGCAGTGCTAGAGACCGGACTAGCGGGTCACGGAGAGAGACCCAGTACTTC.

This clonotype has a count of ten or more. V and J are TRBV28 and TRBJ1-5; D gene unclear. The germline CDR1 and CDR2 sequences are MDHEN and SYDVKM. CDR3 length: 12 residues. The V and J ends lost 7 bases and 8 bases respectively, with 12 bases between them. The CDR3: CASKATGEPQHF. As DNA, the CDR3 is TGTGCCAGCAAGGCGACCGGTGAGCCCCAGCATTTT.

This clonotype was picked up many times. This chain uses TRBV11-2 with TRBJ1-1, with D hard to call. V was shortened by 5 bases and J by 2 bases, with 24 bases between the two germline ends. This CDR3 region has 18 residues. Germline V gene lookup returns CDR1 SGHAT and CDR2 FQNNGV. Written as DNA, the CDR3 is TGTGCCAGCAGCCCCATACGGAGGGCGCGCCCCCGAAACACTGAAGCTTTCTTT. It translates to CASSPIRRARPRNTEAFF.